This passage covers 15 T cell receptor beta chains from one sample sequenced in a study of tumor-infiltrating lymphocytes in oesophageal squamous cell carcinoma. One entry per CDR3 protein, called by TCRdb with MiXCR from the PCR reads. This table has 15,000 to 25,000 distinct CDR3 sequences, around 38% appearing once. Sequencing used normal esophageal tissue next to the tumor. Receptor source: a male donor with esophageal squamous cell carcinoma.

In its sample, this clonotype was seen a few times. The chain joins TRBV7-2 to TRBJ2-3, with a tentative D call TRBD1 (5 bases). The DNA end is a closer match to TRBJ2-7, so the J assignment may be wrong. This CDR3 has 14 residues. Germline CDR1 and CDR2: SGHTA and FQGNSA. Here the CDR3 DNA reads TGTGCCAGCAGCTTCCCAGGGCCACAATACGAGCAGTACTTC. Protein sequence: CASSFPGPQYEQYF.

On this clonotype itself: A clone one base away is much larger, so this may be a read error. This CDR3 fails to terminate in the conserved phenylalanine or tryptophan, so it likely reflects a read error. The J gene is TRBJ1-2, the V gene TRBV10-3, with D possibly matching TRBD1 (5 bases). With 8 bases removed from V and 7 bases from J, the gap between germline ends came to 11 bases. Germline CDR1 ENHRY, CDR2 SYGVKD. There are 11 residues in the CDR3. The CDR3 nucleotides are TGTGCCATCCGGGTAGGGGTTGGCTACACCTTA. This encodes CAIRVGVGYTL.

This sequence joins TRBV20-1 and TRBJ1-1; D not resolved. The end of the DNA aligns better with TRBJ2-1, so the J call may be wrong. This CDR3 has 13 residues. CDR1 and CDR2 (germline): DFQATT, SNEGSKA (reference sequence). This chain's CDR3 is CSASFAGKNEQFF. The CDR3 nucleotides are TGCAGTGCTAGTTTTGCAGGAAAGAATGAGCAGTTCTTC.

By share of the sample, this clonotype is medium-sized. This chain uses TRBV7-2 with TRBJ2-1, with TRBD1 matching over 8 bases. CDR3 length equals 15 residues. Trimming cost V 2 bases and J 5 bases; bases outside gene matches: 5. Germline loops: CDR1 SGHTA, CDR2 FQGNSA. For the CDR3, the DNA is TGTGCCAGCAGCTTAAGGACAGGGAAGCACAATGAGCAGTTCTTC. The encoded protein is CASSLRTGKHNEQFF.

The chain combines TRBV6-2 or TRBV6-3 with TRBJ2-7; unclear D gene. The end of the DNA aligns better with TRBJ2-1, so the J call may be wrong. The CDR3 runs to 12 residues. Germline V CDR1 and CDR2: MNHEY, SVGEGT. CDR3: CASGSLLREQFF. CDR3 DNA sequence: TGTGCCAGCGGATCTCTTTTGAGGGAGCAGTTCTTC.

The chain is built from TRBV7-6 and TRBJ2-3; D possibly corresponds to TRBD1 (6 bases). With the DNA end fitting TRBJ1-4 better, the J assignment may be wrong. CDR1 and CDR2 (germline): SGHVS, FNYEAQ. The length of the CDR3 is 14 residues. This chain's CDR3 is CASSPNRAREKLFF. For the CDR3, the DNA is TGTGCCAGCAGCCCAAACAGGGCGAGGGAAAAACTGTTTTTT.

The chain combines TRBV7-6 with TRBJ2-6; D not certain. The germline gives CDR1 SGHVS, CDR2 FNYEAQ. With 2 bases removed from V and 0 bases from J, the gap between germline ends came to 14 bases. The CDR3 sequence is 18 residues long. CDR3 sequence (DNA): TGTGCCAGCAGCTTATTGGCGCCCCTGAGCTCTGGGGCCAACGTCCTGACTTTC. The encoded protein is CASSLLAPLSSGANVLTF.

This clonotype has only a few counts. The chain recombines TRBV20-1 with TRBJ2-7; 9 nucleotides agree with TRBD1. The J call may be faulty, since TRBJ2-5 better matches the DNA end. The germline V gene encodes CDR1 DFQATT and CDR2 SNEGSKA (reference sequence). The CDR3 spans 13 residues. CDR3 DNA sequence: TGCAGTGCACACCGGACAGGGGAAGAGACCCAGTACTTC. It codes for CSAHRTGEETQYF.

V is TRBV12-3 or TRBV12-4 and J is TRBJ1-6; D is possibly TRBD1 (5 bases). The V end was cut by 5 bases, the J end by 19 bases, with 24 bases between. There are 14 residues in the CDR3. CDR3 amino acids: CASSVGGSSYEQHF. CDR3 sequence (DNA): TGTGCCAGCAGTGTTGGGGGGAGCTCCTACGAGCAGCACTTT.

Note on this clonotype: This sequence may be a read error, since a much larger clone differs from it by one base. The chain recombines TRBV5-5 with TRBJ2-5; maybe TRBD1 (6 bases). The CDR3 loop spans 15 amino acids. V gave up 6 bases and J gave up 11 bases, with 26 bases separating them. Per germline, CDR1 SGHKS and CDR2 YYEKEE (reference sequence). In nucleotides, the CDR3 is TGTGCCAGCACCTGGTCCGGACAGCCCTACAATGAGCAGTACTTC. Translated, it gives CASTWSGQPYNEQYF.

The chain carries TRBV6-2 or TRBV6-3 and TRBJ2-5, with 7 bases aligning to TRBD1. The DNA end is more similar to TRBJ1-2, so the J call may be wrong. CDR1 and CDR2 from the germline V gene are MNHEY and SVGEGT. There are 13 residues in the CDR3. CDR3 amino acids: CASSQTGYYGYTF. CDR3 DNA: TGTGCCAGCAGCCAGACAGGGTACTATGGCTACACCTTC.

The rearrangement links TRBV29-1 to TRBJ1-2, with D possibly being TRBD1 (6 bases). V lost 6 bases, J lost 5 bases, and 16 bases lay in between. The CDR3 is 13 residues long. Germline values: CDR1 SQVTM, CDR2 ANQGSEA. The CDR3 reads CSVSTGRAYGYTF. CDR3 DNA sequence: TGCAGCGTCTCAACAGGGAGGGCTTATGGCTACACCTTC.

This clonotype appeared a single time. The chain carries TRBV24-1 and TRBJ2-3; 8 nucleotides agree with TRBD2. Matching the DNA end better, TRBJ2-1 makes the J call doubtful. The CDR3 is 13 residues long. Germline lookup yields CDR1 KGHDR and CDR2 SFDVKD. The CDR3: CATSELSGKEQFF. The CDR3 DNA follows: TGTGCCACCAGTGAACTTAGCGGGAAAGAGCAGTTCTTC.

This clonotype has a handful of counts. The rearrangement links TRBV4-1 to TRBJ2-3, with 9 bases matching TRBD1. This CDR3 is built from 19 residues. Germline CDR1 reads MGHRA; CDR2 reads YSYEKL. V lost 0 bases to trimming and J lost 1 base; unmatched junction nucleotides: 11. CDR3 bases: TGCGCCAGCAGCCAAGACCCCGGACAGGGGAGGTCAGGCACAGATACGCAGTATTTT. Protein product: CASSQDPGQGRSGTDTQYF.

This clonotype occurred many times. The rearrangement uses TRBV6-6 and TRBJ2-7; tentative D call: TRBD1 (6 bases). Germline assignment: CDR1 MNHNY and CDR2 SVGAGI (reference sequence). V dropped 2 bases and J dropped 4 bases, with 6 bases sitting between them. This CDR3 has 12 residues. The DNA of the CDR3 is TGTGCCAGCAGTTACACAGGGTACGAGCAGTACTTC. It is translated as CASSYTGYEQYF.